Sequencing of this TCR beta chain was carried out in a study of blood T cell repertoires in COVID-19. The CDR3 spans 17 residues. Germline V CDR1 and CDR2: LNHNV, YYDKDF (reference sequence). Trimming pared 7 bases from V and 1 base from J, leaving 17 bases between. Generated by immunoSEQ multiplex PCR, the TCRdb table keeps only in-frame clones and is missing some. The data show over 90,000 clones, around 87% seen once. This sequence was found in a human donor in a cohort sampled during active COVID-19. The rearrangement uses TRBV15 and TRBJ2-6; a possible D gene is TRBD2 (5 bases). Input material: peripheral blood. CDR3 nucleotides: TGTGCCACCACAGACCGAAGGTCGGGGTCTGGGGCCAACGTCCTGACTTTC. It yields the protein CATTDRRSGSGANVLTF. Combining the CDR3 with reference TRBV15 and TRBJ2-6 gives the whole variable domain DAMVIQNPRYQVTQFGKPVTLSCSQTLNHNVMYWYQQKSSQAPKLLFHYYDKDFNNEADTPDNFQSRRPNTSFCFLDIRSPGLGDTAMYLCATTDRRSGSGANVLTFGAGSRLTVL.